This record covers a single T cell receptor beta chain. What it binds is unknown. Sequenced material consisted of expressed TCRB transcripts (all of the isolated RNA was reverse transcribed). The protocol was immunoSEQ multiplex PCR, while the TCRdb copy is restricted to in-frame clones and leaves out a portion. Of under 300,000 clones listed, approximately 15% are singletons. The data stem from a study of beta chain features in type 1 diabetes. V lost 4 bases to trimming and J lost 5 bases; unmatched junction nucleotides: 13. The CDR3 consists of 16 residues. Germline V gene sequence: CDR1 SGHRS, CDR2 YFSETQ. The study's findings and limits: For Type 1 diabetes patients, all four CD4+ subsets carried TCRB CDR3s that were moderately but significantly shorter.

This clonotype was sampled from a man aged 30-40 years with type 1 diabetes. J is TRBJ2-7 and V is TRBV5-1, with 9 bases fitting TRBD1. Sequencing was performed on naive CD4+ T cells from blood. Here the CDR3 DNA reads TGCGCCAGCAGCCACGGAAGGGACAGGGTGATCCACGAGCAGTACTTC. This translates into CASSHGRDRVIHEQYF. The variable domain in full, completed from reference TRBV5-1 and TRBJ2-7, reads KAGVTQTPRYLIKTRGQQVTLSCSPISGHRSVSWYQQTPGQGLQFLFEYFSETQRNKGNFPGRFSGRQFSNSRSEMNVSTLELGDSALYLCASSHGRDRVIHEQYFGPGTRLTVT.